This T cell receptor beta chain was documented in a study of human T cells and chemical hapten exposure. Study-wide results and caveats: Donor immune responses may differ from healthy people's, since all donors had alopecia. With DPC sensitization, TCRs exceeding 1 in 1000 frequency showed no change.

This CDR3 is built from 13 residues. V lost 1 base and J lost 1, with 4 bases in between. The V gene's germline CDR1 is MDHEN and CDR2 SYDVKM. About this clonotype itself: What it binds is not known.

The time point: pre-sensitization, week 0. The treatment was: therapeutic diphenylcyclopropenone sensitization with weekly scalp DPC. Non-pregnant alopecia patients aged 18 to 70, suitable for DPC therapy. TCRdb used MiXCR to reprocess the RACE reads, holding one entry per CDR3 protein. The table includes approximately 260,000 distinct CDR3 sequences, 7.5% to 9% detected once. The sample was whole blood, taken in connection with sensitization to the hapten diphenylcyclopropenone (DPC). This receptor was identified in a woman in her thirties or forties with alopecia areata. Some clones in this sample may be carry-over from other donors' samples. V is TRBV28 and J is TRBJ1-1; D ambiguous. Here the CDR3 reads CASSLFGNTEAFF. The CDR3 nucleotides read TGTGCCAGCAGTTTATTCGGGAACACTGAAGCTTTCTTT.